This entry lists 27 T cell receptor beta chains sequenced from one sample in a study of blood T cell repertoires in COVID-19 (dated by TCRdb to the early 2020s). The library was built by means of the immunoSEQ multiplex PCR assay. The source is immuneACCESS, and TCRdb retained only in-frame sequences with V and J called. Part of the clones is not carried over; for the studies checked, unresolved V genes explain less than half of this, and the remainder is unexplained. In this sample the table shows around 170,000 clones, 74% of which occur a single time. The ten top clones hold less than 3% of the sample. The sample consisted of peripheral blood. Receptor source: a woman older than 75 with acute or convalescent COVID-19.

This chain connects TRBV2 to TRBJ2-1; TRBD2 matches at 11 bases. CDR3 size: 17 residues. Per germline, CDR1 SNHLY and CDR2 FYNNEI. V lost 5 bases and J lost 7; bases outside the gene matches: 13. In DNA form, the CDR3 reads TGTGCCAGCAGTACCCAAACTAGCGGGAGTTCTCATAATGAGCAGTTCTTC. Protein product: CASSTQTSGSSHNEQFF.

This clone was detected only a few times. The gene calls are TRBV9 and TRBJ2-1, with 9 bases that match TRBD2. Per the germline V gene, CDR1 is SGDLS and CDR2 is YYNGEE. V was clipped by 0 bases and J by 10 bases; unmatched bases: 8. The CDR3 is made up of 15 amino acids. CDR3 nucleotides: TGTGCCAGCAGCGTAGGTGGGCTAGCGGGATCAGAGCAGTTCTTC. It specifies CASSVGGLAGSEQFF.

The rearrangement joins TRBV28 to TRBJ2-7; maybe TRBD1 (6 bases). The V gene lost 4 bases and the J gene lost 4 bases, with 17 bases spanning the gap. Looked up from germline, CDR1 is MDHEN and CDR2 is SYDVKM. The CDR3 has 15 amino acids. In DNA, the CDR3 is TGTGCCAGCAGTTACGGACAGCCCCCCCGATACGAGCAGTACTTC. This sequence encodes CASSYGQPPRYEQYF.

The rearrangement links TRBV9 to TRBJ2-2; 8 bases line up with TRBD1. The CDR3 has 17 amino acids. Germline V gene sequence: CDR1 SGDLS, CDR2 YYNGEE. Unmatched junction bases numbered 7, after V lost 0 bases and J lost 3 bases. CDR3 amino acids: CASSVVPGQAHTGELFF. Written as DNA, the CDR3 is TGTGCCAGCAGCGTAGTTCCGGGACAGGCCCACACCGGGGAGCTGTTTTTT.

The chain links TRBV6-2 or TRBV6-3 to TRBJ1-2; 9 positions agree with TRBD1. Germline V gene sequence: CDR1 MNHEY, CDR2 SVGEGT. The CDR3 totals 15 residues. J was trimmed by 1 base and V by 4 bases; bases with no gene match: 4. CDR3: CASSSLGQGNYGYTF. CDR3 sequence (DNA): TGTGCCAGCAGTTCCCTGGGACAGGGTAACTATGGCTACACCTTC.

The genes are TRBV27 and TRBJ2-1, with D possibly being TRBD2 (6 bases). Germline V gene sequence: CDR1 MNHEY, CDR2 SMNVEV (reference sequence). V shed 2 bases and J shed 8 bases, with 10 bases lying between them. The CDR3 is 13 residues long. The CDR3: CASSLGGTDEQFF. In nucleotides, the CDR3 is TGTGCCAGCAGTTTAGGCGGGACGGATGAGCAGTTCTTC.

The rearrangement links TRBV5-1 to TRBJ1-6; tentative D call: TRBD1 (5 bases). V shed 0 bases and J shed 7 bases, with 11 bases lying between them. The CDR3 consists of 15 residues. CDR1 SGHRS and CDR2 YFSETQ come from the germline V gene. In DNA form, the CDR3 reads TGCGCCAGCAGCTTGGACAGGTCCATAAATTCACCCCTCCACTTT. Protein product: CASSLDRSINSPLHF.

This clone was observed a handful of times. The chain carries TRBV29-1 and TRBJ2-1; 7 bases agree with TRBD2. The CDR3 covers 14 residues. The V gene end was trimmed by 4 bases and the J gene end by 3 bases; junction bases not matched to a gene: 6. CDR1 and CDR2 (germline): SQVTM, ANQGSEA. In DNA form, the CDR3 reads TGCAGCGTTGTTGCGGGAGTCCTCTACAATGAGCAGTTCTTC. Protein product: CSVVAGVLYNEQFF.

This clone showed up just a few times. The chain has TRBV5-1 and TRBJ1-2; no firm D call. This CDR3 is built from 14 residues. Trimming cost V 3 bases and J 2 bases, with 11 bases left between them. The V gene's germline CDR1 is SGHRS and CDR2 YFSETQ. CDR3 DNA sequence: TGCGCCAGCAGCTGGGAGGACGAAAACTATGGCTACACCTTC. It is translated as CASSWEDENYGYTF.

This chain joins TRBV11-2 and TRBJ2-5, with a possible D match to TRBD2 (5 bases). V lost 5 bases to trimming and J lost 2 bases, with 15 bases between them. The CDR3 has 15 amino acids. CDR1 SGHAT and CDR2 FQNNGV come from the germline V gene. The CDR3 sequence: CASSGQSGAQETQYF. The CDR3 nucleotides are TGTGCCAGCAGCGGCCAAAGCGGAGCTCAAGAGACCCAGTACTTC.

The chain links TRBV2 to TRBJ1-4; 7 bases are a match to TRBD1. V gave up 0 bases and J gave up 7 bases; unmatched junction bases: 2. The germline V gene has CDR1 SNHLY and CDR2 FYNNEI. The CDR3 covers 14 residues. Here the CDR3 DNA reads TGTGCCAGCAGTGAAGCGCACAGGGGTGAAAAACTGTTTTTT. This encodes CASSEAHRGEKLFF.

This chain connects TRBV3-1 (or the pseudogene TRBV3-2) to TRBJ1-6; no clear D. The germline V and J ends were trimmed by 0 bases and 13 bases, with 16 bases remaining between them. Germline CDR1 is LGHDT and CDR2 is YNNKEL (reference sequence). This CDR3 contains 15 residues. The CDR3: CASSQEIGQALPLHF. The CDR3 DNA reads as TGTGCCAGCAGCCAAGAAATAGGTCAGGCCCTTCCCCTCCACTTT.

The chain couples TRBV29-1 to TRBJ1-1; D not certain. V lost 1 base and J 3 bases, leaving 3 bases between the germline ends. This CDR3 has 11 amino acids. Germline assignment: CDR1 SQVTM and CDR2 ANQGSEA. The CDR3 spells CSVEGDTEAFF. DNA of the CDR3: TGCAGCGTTGAAGGCGACACTGAAGCTTTCTTT.

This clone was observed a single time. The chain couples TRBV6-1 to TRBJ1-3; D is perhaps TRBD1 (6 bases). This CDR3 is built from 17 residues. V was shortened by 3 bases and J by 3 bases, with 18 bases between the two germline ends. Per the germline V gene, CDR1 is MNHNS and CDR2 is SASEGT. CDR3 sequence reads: CASSEPKGGESGNTIYF. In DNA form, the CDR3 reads TGTGCCAGCAGTGAGCCAAAAGGGGGGGAGAGTGGAAACACCATATATTTT.

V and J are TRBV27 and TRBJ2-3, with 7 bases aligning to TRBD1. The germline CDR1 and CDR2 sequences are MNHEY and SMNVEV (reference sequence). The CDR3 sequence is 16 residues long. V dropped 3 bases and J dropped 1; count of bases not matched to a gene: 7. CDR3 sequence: CASSFGDSLGTDTQYF. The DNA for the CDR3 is TGTGCCAGCAGTTTCGGGGACAGTCTGGGCACAGATACGCAGTATTTT.

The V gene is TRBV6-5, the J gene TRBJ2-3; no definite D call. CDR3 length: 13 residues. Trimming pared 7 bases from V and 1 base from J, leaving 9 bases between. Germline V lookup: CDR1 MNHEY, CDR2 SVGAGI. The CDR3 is CASTPTGTDTQYF. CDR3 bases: TGTGCCAGCACACCTACAGGCACAGATACGCAGTATTTT.

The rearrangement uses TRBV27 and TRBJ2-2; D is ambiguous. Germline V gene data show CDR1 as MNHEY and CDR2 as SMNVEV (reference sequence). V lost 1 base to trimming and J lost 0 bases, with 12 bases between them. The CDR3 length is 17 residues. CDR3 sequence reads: CASSLYSVIANTGELFF. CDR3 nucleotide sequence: TGTGCCAGCAGTTTATATTCCGTTATCGCGAACACCGGGGAGCTGTTTTTT.

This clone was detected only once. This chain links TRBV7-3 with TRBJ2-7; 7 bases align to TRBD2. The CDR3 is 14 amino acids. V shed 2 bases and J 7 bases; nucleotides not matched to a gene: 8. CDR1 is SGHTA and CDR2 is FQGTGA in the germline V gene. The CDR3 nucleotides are TGTGCCAGCAGCTTATCTAGCGGTTTAGAGGAGCAGTACTTC. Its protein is CASSLSSGLEEQYF.

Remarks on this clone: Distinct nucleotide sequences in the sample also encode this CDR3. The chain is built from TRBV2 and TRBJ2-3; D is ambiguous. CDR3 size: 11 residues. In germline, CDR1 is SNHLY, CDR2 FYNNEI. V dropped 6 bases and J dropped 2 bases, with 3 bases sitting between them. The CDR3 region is CASRYTDTQYF. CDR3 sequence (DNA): TGTGCCAGCAGGTACACAGATACGCAGTATTTT.

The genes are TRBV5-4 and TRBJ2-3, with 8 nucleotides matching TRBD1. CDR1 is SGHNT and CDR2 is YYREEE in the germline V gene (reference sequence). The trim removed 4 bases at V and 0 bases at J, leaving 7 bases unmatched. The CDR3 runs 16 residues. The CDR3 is CASSPGQGRSTDTQYF. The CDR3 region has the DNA TGTGCCAGCAGCCCCGGACAGGGCCGGAGCACAGATACGCAGTATTTT.

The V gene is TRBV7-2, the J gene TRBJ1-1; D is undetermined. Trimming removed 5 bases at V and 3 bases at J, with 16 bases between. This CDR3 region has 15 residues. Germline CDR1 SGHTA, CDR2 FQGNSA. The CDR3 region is CASSPWGGRDTEAFF. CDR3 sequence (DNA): TGTGCCAGCAGCCCTTGGGGAGGGAGGGACACTGAAGCTTTCTTT.

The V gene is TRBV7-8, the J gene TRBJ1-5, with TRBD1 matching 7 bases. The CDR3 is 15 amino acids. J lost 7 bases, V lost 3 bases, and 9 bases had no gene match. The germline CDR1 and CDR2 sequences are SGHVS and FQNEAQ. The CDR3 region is CASSFVTGADQPQHF. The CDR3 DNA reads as TGTGCCAGCAGCTTCGTCACAGGGGCCGACCAGCCCCAGCATTTT.

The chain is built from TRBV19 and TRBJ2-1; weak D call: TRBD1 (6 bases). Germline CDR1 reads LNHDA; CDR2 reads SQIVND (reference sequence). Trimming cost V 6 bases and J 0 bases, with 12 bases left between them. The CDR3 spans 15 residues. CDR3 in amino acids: CASSETGDSYNEQFF. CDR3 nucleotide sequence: TGTGCCAGTAGCGAGACAGGAGACTCCTACAATGAGCAGTTCTTC.

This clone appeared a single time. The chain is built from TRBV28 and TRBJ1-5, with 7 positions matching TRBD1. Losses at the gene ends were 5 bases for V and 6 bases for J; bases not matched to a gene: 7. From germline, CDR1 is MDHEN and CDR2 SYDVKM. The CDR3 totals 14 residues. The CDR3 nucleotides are TGTGCCAGCAGTAATTCCAGGGGGAGTCAGCCCCAGCATTTT. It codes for CASSNSRGSQPQHF. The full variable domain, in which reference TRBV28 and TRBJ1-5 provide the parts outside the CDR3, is DVKVTQSSRYLVKRTGEKVFLECVQDMDHENMFWYRQDPGLGLRLIYFSYDVKMKEKGDIPEGYSVSREKKERFSLILESASTNQTSMYLCASSNSRGSQPQHFGDGTRLSIL.

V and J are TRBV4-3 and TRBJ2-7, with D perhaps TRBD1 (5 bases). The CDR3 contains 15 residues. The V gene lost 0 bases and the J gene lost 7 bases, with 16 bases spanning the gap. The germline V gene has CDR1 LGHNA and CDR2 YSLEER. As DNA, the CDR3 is TGCGCCAGCAGCCAAGATCAGGGTGCCCGATGGGAGCAGTACTTC. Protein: CASSQDQGARWEQYF.

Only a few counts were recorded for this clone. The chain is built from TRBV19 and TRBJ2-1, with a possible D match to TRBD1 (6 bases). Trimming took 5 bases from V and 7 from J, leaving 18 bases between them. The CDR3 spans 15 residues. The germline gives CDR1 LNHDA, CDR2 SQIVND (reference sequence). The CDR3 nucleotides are TGTGCCAGTAGTTCTACTCAGGGGTTCTATAATGAGCAGTTCTTC. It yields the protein CASSSTQGFYNEQFF. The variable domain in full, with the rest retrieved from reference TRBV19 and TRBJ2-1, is DGGITQSPKYLFRKEGQNVTLSCEQNLNHDAMYWYRQDPGQGLRLIYYSQIVNDFQKGDIAEGYSVSREKKESFPLTVTSAQKNPTAFYLCASSSTQGFYNEQFFGPGTRLTVL.

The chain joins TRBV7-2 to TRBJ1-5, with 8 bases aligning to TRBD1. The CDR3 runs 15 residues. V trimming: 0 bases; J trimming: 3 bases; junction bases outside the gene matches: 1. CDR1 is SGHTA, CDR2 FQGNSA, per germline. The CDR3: CASSLATGDNQPQHF. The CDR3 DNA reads TGTGCCAGCAGCTTAGCGACAGGGGACAATCAGCCCCAGCATTTT.